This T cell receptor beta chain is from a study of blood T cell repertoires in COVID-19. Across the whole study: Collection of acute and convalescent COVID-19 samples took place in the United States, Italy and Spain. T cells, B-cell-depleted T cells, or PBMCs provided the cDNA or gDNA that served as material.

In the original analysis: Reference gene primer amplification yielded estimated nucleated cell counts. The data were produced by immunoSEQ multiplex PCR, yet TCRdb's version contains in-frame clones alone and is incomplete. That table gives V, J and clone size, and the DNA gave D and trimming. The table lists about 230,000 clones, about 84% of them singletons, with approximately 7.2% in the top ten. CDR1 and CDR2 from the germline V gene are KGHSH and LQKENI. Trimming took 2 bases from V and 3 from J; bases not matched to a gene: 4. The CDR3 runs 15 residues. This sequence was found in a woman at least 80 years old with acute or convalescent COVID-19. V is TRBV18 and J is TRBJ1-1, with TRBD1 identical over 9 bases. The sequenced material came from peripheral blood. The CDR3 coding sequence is TGTGCCAGCTCACCAACAGGGGGCTCGGACACTGAAGCTTTCTTT. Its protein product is CASSPTGGSDTEAFF.